The rows below give T cell receptor beta chains drawn from one sample of a study of control samples from healthy donors and cancer patients. Generated by immunoSEQ multiplex PCR, the TCRdb table keeps only in-frame clones and is missing some. The table records about 160,000 clones, under 95% of them present only once. The source material was blood. Source of these receptors: a man between 18 and 35 years old in good health. CDR3s leave out the opening cysteine and the closing phenylalanine or tryptophan. For some rows the clone size is stated as once, few or many, or as a class when expanded; others skip it.

length: 14; size: .; J: TRBJ2-2; V: TRBV6-5; CDR3: ASSSRAAGLTGELF
length: 14; size: .; J: TRBJ1-3; V: TRBV2; CDR3: ASSYGPIHSGNTIY
length: 14; size: .; J: TRBJ2-3; V: TRBV13; CDR3: ASSPGSTGVTNTQY
length: 13; size: .; J: TRBJ1-5; V: TRBV28; CDR3: ASSPLTGFDQPQH
length: 13; size: .; J: TRBJ2-3; V: TRBV21-1; CDR3: ASSKWRRAGITQY
length: 14; size: .; J: TRBJ2-2; V: TRBV6-6; CDR3: ASSSRGSGNTGELF
length: 12; size: .; J: TRBJ2-7; V: TRBV3-1/TRBV3-2; CDR3: ASSPDGTDYEQY
length: 10; size: .; J: TRBJ1-2; V: TRBV6-6; CDR3: ASSPPDRPVD
length: 9; size: .; J: TRBJ1-1; V: TRBV30; CDR3: ACERNTEAF
length: 12; size: .; J: TRBJ1-2; V: TRBV29-1; CDR3: SVLGQGLSYGYT
length: 11; size: .; J: TRBJ2-7; V: TRBV6-2/TRBV6-3; CDR3: ASSPQGNHEQY
length: 17; size: .; J: TRBJ1-6; V: TRBV27; CDR3: ASSFKPTGTGGYNSPLH
length: 13; size: .; J: TRBJ1-2; V: TRBV7-2; CDR3: ASSPPAPNNYGYT
length: 13; size: .; J: TRBJ2-5; V: TRBV4-1; CDR3: ASSRLLAVQETQY
length: 13; size: .; J: TRBJ2-7; V: TRBV6-1; CDR3: ASSEAIPSEYEQY
length: 17; size: .; J: TRBJ2-1; V: TRBV6-2/TRBV6-3; CDR3: ASSYPERAGEGSYNEQF
length: 12; size: .; J: TRBJ2-7; V: TRBV6-5; CDR3: ASSYDGFAYEQY
length: 13; size: .; J: TRBJ1-5; V: TRBV4-1; CDR3: ASSQRGVGSAPQH
length: 12; size: .; J: TRBJ1-1; V: TRBV6-1; CDR3: ASSEQEARTEAF
length: 12; size: once; J: TRBJ2-7; V: TRBV7-2; CDR3: ASSIADTLREQY
length: 13; size: .; J: TRBJ2-1; V: TRBV6-5; CDR3: ASSHGPSSYNEQF
length: 13; size: .; J: TRBJ2-7; V: TRBV9; CDR3: ASSVDPDILYEQY
length: 13; size: .; J: TRBJ2-1; V: TRBV7-2; CDR3: ASSSGLAGSGEQF
length: 14; size: once; J: TRBJ1-2; V: TRBV3-1/TRBV3-2; CDR3: ASSPRGRGWPYGYT
length: 14; size: .; J: TRBJ1-2; V: TRBV7-2; CDR3: ASSLGGPGSYYGYT
length: 17; size: .; J: TRBJ1-3; V: TRBV18; CDR3: ASSPYHVSGRGSGNTIY
length: 12; size: .; J: TRBJ1-4; V: TRBV5-6; CDR3: ASSFYSLGEKLF
length: 13; size: few; J: TRBJ1-5; V: TRBV6-6; CDR3: ASSYWGQGERPQH
length: 13; size: .; J: TRBJ1-1; V: TRBV30; CDR3: AWRGGIPGRTEAF
length: 14; size: .; J: TRBJ2-1; V: TRBV5-4; CDR3: ASKFSGGNTYNEQF
length: 11; size: .; J: TRBJ1-2; V: TRBV5-1; CDR3: ASSLGQGHGYT
length: 11; size: .; J: TRBJ1-2; V: TRBV6-5; CDR3: ASSSDVALGYT
length: 12; size: .; J: TRBJ2-7; V: TRBV7-2; CDR3: ASSLVRSGFEQY
length: 15; size: .; J: TRBJ1-1; V: TRBV6-6; CDR3: ASSPGTGPLMNTEAF
length: 13; size: .; J: TRBJ2-3; V: TRBV7-2; CDR3: ASSLGGGSADTQY
length: 13; size: .; J: TRBJ1-3; V: TRBV30; CDR3: AWTRDPASGNTIY
length: 13; size: .; J: TRBJ2-7; V: TRBV7-2; CDR3: ASSLLAGGYYEQY
length: 12; size: .; J: TRBJ2-5; V: TRBV19; CDR3: ASSTTGGKETQY
length: 6; size: .; J: TRBJ1-2; V: TRBV2; CDR3: ASSGYT
length: 11; size: .; J: TRBJ2-3; V: TRBV4-1; CDR3: ASSQGGGYTQY
length: 10; size: .; J: TRBJ2-2; V: TRBV24-1; CDR3: ATGLGTGELF
length: 10; size: .; J: TRBJ1-1; V: TRBV6-1; CDR3: ASSETRSEAF
length: 11; size: .; J: TRBJ1-1; V: TRBV6-1; CDR3: ASSDRGKNEAF
length: 12; size: .; J: TRBJ1-1; V: TRBV30; CDR3: AQDPGTVNTEAF
length: 14; size: .; J: TRBJ2-1; V: TRBV9; CDR3: ASSVVSLGSGNEQF
length: 11; size: .; J: TRBJ1-6; V: TRBV12-5; CDR3: ASGLEPNSPLH
length: 12; size: .; J: TRBJ1-1; V: TRBV2; CDR3: ASSTGGGNTEAF
length: 12; size: .; J: TRBJ2-5; V: TRBV14; CDR3: ASSQVGQRETQY
length: 13; size: .; J: TRBJ2-7; V: TRBV4-1; CDR3: ASSQEGEVTYEQY
length: 11; size: .; J: TRBJ2-1; V: TRBV7-2; CDR3: ASSSSPNNEQF
length: 14; size: .; J: TRBJ2-5; V: TRBV7-2; CDR3: ASSPHLRDGLETQY
length: 10; size: .; J: TRBJ2-3; V: TRBV3-1/TRBV3-2; CDR3: ASSQVTDTQY
length: 13; size: .; J: TRBJ2-7; V: TRBV4-3; CDR3: ASSLRLSSGNEQY
length: 12; size: .; J: TRBJ1-5; V: TRBV5-8; CDR3: ASSVHVYNQPQH
length: 11; size: .; J: TRBJ1-5; V: TRBV6-5; CDR3: ASTRQGGQPQH
length: 15; size: .; J: TRBJ2-1; V: TRBV15; CDR3: ATSQGRRGEDDNEQF
length: 10; size: .; J: TRBJ1-2; V: TRBV5-6; CDR3: ASSLLTYGYT